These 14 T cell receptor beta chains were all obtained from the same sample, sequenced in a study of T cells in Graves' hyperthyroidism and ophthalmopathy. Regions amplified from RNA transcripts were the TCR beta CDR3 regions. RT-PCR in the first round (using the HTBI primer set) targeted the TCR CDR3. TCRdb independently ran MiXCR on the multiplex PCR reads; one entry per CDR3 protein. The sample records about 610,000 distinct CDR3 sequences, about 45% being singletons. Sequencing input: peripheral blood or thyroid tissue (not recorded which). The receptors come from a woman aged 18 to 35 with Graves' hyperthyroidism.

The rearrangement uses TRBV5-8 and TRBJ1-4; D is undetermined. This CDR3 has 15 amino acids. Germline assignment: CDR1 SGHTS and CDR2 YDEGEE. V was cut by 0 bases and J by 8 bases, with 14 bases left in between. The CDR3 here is CASSLAPGLREKLFF. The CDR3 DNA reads TGTGCCAGCAGCTTGGCTCCGGGATTAAGGGAAAAACTGTTTTTT.

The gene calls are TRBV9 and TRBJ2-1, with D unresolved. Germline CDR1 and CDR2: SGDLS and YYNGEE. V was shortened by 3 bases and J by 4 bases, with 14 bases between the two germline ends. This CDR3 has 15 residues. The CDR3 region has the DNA TGTGCCAGCAGCGCAGAGACGTACATATACAATGAGCAGTTCTTC. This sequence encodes CASSAETYIYNEQFF.

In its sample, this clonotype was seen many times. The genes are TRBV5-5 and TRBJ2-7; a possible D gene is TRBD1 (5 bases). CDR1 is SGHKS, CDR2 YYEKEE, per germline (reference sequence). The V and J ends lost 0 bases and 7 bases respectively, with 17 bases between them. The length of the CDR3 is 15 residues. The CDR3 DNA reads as TGTGCCAGCAGCTTGGGTGCAGACGGGCCAGGGGAGCAGTACTTC. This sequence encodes CASSLGADGPGEQYF. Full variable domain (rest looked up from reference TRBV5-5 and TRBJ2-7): DAGVTQSPTHLIKTRGQQVTLRCSPISGHKSVSWYQQVLGQGPQFIFQYYEKEERGRGNFPDRFSARQFPNYSSELNVNALLLGDSALYLCASSLGADGPGEQYFGPGTRLTVT.

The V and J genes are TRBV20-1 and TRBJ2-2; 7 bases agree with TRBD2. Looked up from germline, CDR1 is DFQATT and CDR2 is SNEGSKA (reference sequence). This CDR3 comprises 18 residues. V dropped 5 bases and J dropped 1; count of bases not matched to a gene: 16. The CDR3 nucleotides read TGCAGTGCTCGGGGGTCGCTAGCGGCCGTATTGAACACCGGGGAGCTGTTTTTT. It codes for CSARGSLAAVLNTGELFF.

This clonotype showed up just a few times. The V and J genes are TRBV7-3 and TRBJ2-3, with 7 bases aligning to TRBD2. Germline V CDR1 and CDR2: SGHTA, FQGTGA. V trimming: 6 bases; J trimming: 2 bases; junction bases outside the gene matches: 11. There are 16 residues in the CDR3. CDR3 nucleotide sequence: TGTGCCAGCAGTGTGGGGGTTGCGGGAGCCACAGATACGCAGTATTTT. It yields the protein CASSVGVAGATDTQYF.

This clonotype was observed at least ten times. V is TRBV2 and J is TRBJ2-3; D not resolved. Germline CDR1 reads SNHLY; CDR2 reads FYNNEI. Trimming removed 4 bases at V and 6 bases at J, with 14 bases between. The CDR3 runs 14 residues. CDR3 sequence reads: CASSARTPADTQYF. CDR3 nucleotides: TGTGCCAGCAGTGCGCGTACCCCCGCCGATACGCAGTATTTT.

As DNA, the CDR3 is TGTGCCAGCAGCCGGACTAGTTCCGATGAGCAGTTCTTC. Amino acids: CASSRTSSDEQFF. The chain uses TRBV7-9 and TRBJ2-1, with 7 bases lining up with TRBD2. The CDR3 has 13 amino acids. V lost 5 bases and J lost 8; bases outside the gene matches: 6. Germline V gives CDR1 SEHNR, CDR2 FQNEAQ (reference sequence).

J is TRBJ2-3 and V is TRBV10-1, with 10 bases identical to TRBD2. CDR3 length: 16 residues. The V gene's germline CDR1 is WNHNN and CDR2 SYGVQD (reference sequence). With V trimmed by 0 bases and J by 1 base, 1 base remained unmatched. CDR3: CASSESTSGGTDTQYF. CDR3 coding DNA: TGCGCCAGCAGTGAGTCCACTAGCGGGGGCACAGATACGCAGTATTTT.

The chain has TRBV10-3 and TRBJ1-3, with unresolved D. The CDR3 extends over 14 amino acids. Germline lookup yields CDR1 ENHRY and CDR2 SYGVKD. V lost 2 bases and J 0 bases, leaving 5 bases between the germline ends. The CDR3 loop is CAISEDLSGNTIYF. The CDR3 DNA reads TGTGCCATCAGTGAGGATCTCTCTGGAAACACCATATATTTT.

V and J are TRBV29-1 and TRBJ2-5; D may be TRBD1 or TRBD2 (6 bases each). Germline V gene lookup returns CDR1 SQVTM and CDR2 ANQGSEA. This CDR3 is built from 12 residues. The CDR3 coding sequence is TGCAGTTTATGGGGGGCTGAGGAGACCCAGTACTTC. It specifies CSLWGAEETQYF.

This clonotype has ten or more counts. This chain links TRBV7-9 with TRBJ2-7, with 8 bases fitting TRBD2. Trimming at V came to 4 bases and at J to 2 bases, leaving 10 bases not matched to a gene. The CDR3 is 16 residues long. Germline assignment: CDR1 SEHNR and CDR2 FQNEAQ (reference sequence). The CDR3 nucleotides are TGTGCCAGCAGCTCTACTAGCGGAGGGCCCCCCTACGAGCAGTACTTC. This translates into CASSSTSGGPPYEQYF.

As DNA, the CDR3 is TGTGCCACCAGTGACTTAGCTGCCGGGGAGCTGTTTTTT. This translates into CATSDLAAGELFF. The chain has TRBV24-1 and TRBJ2-2; no reliable D call. The CDR3 totals 13 residues. The V end lost 4 bases, the J end lost 6 bases, and 8 bases lay between the germline ends. Germline values: CDR1 KGHDR, CDR2 SFDVKD.

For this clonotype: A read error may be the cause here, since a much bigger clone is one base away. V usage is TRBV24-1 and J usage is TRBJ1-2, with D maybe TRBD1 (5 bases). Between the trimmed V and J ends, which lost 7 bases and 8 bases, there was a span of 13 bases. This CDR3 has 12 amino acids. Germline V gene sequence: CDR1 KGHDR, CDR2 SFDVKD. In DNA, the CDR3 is TGTGCCACCAGCGTGGAAACAGGAGGCTACACCTTC. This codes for CATSVETGGYTF.

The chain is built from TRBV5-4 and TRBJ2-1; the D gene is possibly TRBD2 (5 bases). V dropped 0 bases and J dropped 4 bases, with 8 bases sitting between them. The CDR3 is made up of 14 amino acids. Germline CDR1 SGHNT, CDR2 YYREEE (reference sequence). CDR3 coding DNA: TGTGCCAGCAGCTTGGGGCGGGTGTACAATGAGCAGTTCTTC. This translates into CASSLGRVYNEQFF.